These T cell receptor beta chains were read from a single sample in a study of blood T cell repertoires in COVID-19. Some clones are missing from TCRdb's copy, which holds only in-frame ones; the method was immunoSEQ multiplex PCR. The sample includes 35,000 to 45,000 clones, nearly 90% seen only once; the top ten take over 9.5%. The sample consisted of peripheral blood. The receptors come from a man aged 55 to 70 with active COVID-19. CDR3s include the opening cysteine and the closing phenylalanine or tryptophan. Fields, in order: J gene, D gene, V gene, clone size, CDR3 protein, CDR3 DNA. D genes are given only for firm matches. A row's size may be missing; if present it is once, few, many or a size class.

J gene: TRBJ2-5
D gene: NA
V gene: TRBV29-1
clone size: NA
CDR3 protein: CSARGLSSMETQYF
CDR3 DNA: TGCAGCGCCCGGGGACTTTCCTCGATGGAGACCCAGTACTTC

J gene: TRBJ1-5
D gene: TRBD1
V gene: TRBV7-2
clone size: NA
CDR3 protein: CASSSQGQFDQPQHF
CDR3 DNA: TGTGCCAGCAGCTCTCAGGGACAGTTCGATCAGCCCCAGCATTTT

J gene: TRBJ2-7
D gene: TRBD2
V gene: TRBV19
clone size: NA
CDR3 protein: CASSPSGVGEQYF
CDR3 DNA: TGTGCCAGTAGTCCTAGCGGAGTGGGGGAGCAGTACTTC

J gene: TRBJ2-3
D gene: TRBD2
V gene: TRBV7-7
clone size: NA
CDR3 protein: CASSLGVSGAVDTQYF
CDR3 DNA: TGTGCCAGCAGCTTAGGAGTTAGCGGGGCGGTAGATACGCAGTATTTT

J gene: TRBJ1-1
D gene: NA
V gene: TRBV7-6
clone size: NA
CDR3 protein: CASSLAGRGGDAFF
CDR3 DNA: TGTGCCAGCAGCTTAGCGGGGCGGGGGGGAGATGCTTTCTTT

J gene: TRBJ2-5
D gene: TRBD1
V gene: TRBV7-9
clone size: NA
CDR3 protein: CASSLATGVGETQYF
CDR3 DNA: TGTGCCAGCAGCTTAGCGACAGGGGTCGGGGAGACCCAGTACTTC

J gene: TRBJ2-7
D gene: TRBD1
V gene: TRBV28
clone size: NA
CDR3 protein: CASVPRGRTGGRYEQYF
CDR3 DNA: TGTGCCAGCGTGCCGAGGGGGCGGACAGGGGGCCGATACGAGCAGTACTTC

J gene: TRBJ1-1
D gene: NA
V gene: TRBV25-1
clone size: NA
CDR3 protein: CASSDRFKAFF
CDR3 DNA: TGTGCCAGCAGTGACAGGTTTAAGGCTTTCTTT

J gene: TRBJ2-2
D gene: NA
V gene: TRBV19
clone size: NA
CDR3 protein: CASSMAFTSAGELFF
CDR3 DNA: TGTGCCAGTAGTATGGCCTTTACTAGTGCCGGGGAGCTGTTTTTT

J gene: TRBJ1-5
D gene: TRBD1
V gene: TRBV14
clone size: NA
CDR3 protein: CASSLWTGGIQPQHF
CDR3 DNA: TGTGCCAGCAGCCTCTGGACAGGGGGCATTCAGCCCCAGCATTTT

J gene: TRBJ2-1
D gene: TRBD2
V gene: TRBV18
clone size: NA
CDR3 protein: CASSQLERGPYNEQFF
CDR3 DNA: TGTGCCAGCTCACAGCTCGAGCGGGGACCCTACAATGAGCAGTTCTTC

J gene: TRBJ1-1
D gene: TRBD1
V gene: TRBV27
clone size: NA
CDR3 protein: CASSPQGDRTEAFF
CDR3 DNA: TGTGCCAGCAGTCCACAGGGGGATCGGACTGAAGCTTTCTTT

J gene: TRBJ2-5
D gene: TRBD2
V gene: TRBV4-1
clone size: NA
CDR3 protein: CASSQGGLAGGTQYF
CDR3 DNA: TGCGCCAGCAGCCAAGGTGGACTAGCGGGAGGGACCCAGTACTTC

J gene: TRBJ2-7
D gene: TRBD1
V gene: TRBV7-3
clone size: NA
CDR3 protein: CASSLTVSGTGEYEQYF
CDR3 DNA: TGTGCCAGCAGCTTAACCGTCTCCGGGACAGGGGAATACGAGCAGTACTTC

J gene: TRBJ1-5
D gene: TRBD1
V gene: TRBV7-2
clone size: NA
CDR3 protein: CASSSPDRGNQPQHF
CDR3 DNA: TGTGCCAGCAGCTCCCCCGACAGGGGGAATCAGCCCCAGCATTTT

J gene: TRBJ2-7
D gene: TRBD1
V gene: TRBV10-3
clone size: NA
CDR3 protein: CAISVQGSQGEQYF
CDR3 DNA: TGTGCCATCAGTGTACAAGGCTCGCAGGGGGAACAGTACTTC

J gene: TRBJ1-5
D gene: TRBD1
V gene: TRBV3-1/TRBV3-2
clone size: NA
CDR3 protein: CASSQGDRVRQPQHF
CDR3 DNA: TGTGCCAGCAGCCAAGGGGACAGGGTCCGCCAGCCCCAGCATTTT

J gene: TRBJ1-4
D gene: TRBD1
V gene: TRBV6-5
clone size: NA
CDR3 protein: CASSPGQFNEKLFF
CDR3 DNA: TGTGCCAGCAGCCCGGGACAGTTTAATGAAAAACTGTTTTTT

J gene: TRBJ2-3
D gene: NA
V gene: TRBV2
clone size: NA
CDR3 protein: CASTSGGTDTQYF
CDR3 DNA: TGTGCCAGCACTTCAGGGGGCACAGATACGCAGTATTTT

J gene: TRBJ2-7
D gene: TRBD2
V gene: TRBV5-1
clone size: NA
CDR3 protein: CASSELPRTSGVYEQYF
CDR3 DNA: TGCGCCAGCAGCGAACTCCCTCGGACTAGCGGGGTCTACGAGCAGTACTTC

J gene: TRBJ2-3
D gene: TRBD2
V gene: TRBV4-1
clone size: NA
CDR3 protein: CASSQVLGAGTDTQYF
CDR3 DNA: TGCGCCAGCAGCCAAGTTTTGGGAGCGGGGACAGATACGCAGTATTTT

J gene: TRBJ1-1
D gene: NA
V gene: TRBV9
clone size: NA
CDR3 protein: CASSVEPGRLAENTEAFF
CDR3 DNA: TGTGCCAGCAGCGTAGAGCCGGGCCGACTAGCCGAGAACACTGAAGCTTTCTTT

J gene: TRBJ1-1
D gene: NA
V gene: TRBV6-5
clone size: NA
CDR3 protein: CASSNRPSPDTEAFF
CDR3 DNA: TGTGCCAGCAGCAACCGTCCCTCCCCGGACACTGAAGCTTTCTTT

J gene: TRBJ2-3
D gene: TRBD1
V gene: TRBV5-1
clone size: NA
CDR3 protein: CASSLDRDRGRPDTQYF
CDR3 DNA: TGCGCCAGCAGCTTGGATCGGGACAGGGGTCGTCCAGATACGCAGTATTTT

J gene: TRBJ2-1
D gene: NA
V gene: TRBV3-1/TRBV3-2
clone size: NA
CDR3 protein: CASSQELVGEQFF
CDR3 DNA: TGTGCCAGCAGCCAAGAGTTAGTCGGGGAGCAGTTCTTC

J gene: TRBJ2-2
D gene: NA
V gene: TRBV5-1
clone size: few
CDR3 protein: CASSLRGGELFF
CDR3 DNA: TGCGCCAGCAGCTTGCGAGGCGGGGAGCTGTTTTTT

J gene: TRBJ2-1
D gene: TRBD2
V gene: TRBV3-1/TRBV3-2
clone size: NA
CDR3 protein: CASSVGLAGGEQFF
CDR3 DNA: TGTGCCAGCAGCGTGGGACTAGCGGGAGGTGAGCAGTTCTTC

J gene: TRBJ2-3
D gene: NA
V gene: TRBV15
clone size: NA
CDR3 protein: CATRGSGADTQYF
CDR3 DNA: TGTGCCACCAGAGGGTCAGGGGCAGATACGCAGTATTTT

J gene: TRBJ2-3
D gene: NA
V gene: TRBV7-8
clone size: once
CDR3 protein: CASSLGSSRADTQYF
CDR3 DNA: TGTGCCAGCAGCTTAGGGTCCTCTCGGGCAGATACGCAGTATTTT

J gene: TRBJ2-3
D gene: NA
V gene: TRBV5-1
clone size: NA
CDR3 protein: CASSVRGSTDTQYF
CDR3 DNA: TGCGCCAGCAGCGTACGGGGGAGCACAGATACGCAGTATTTT